The clone carrying this TCR beta chain was seen once. The antigen is unknown. This entry belongs to a study of cytomegalovirus exposure and HLA in healthy donors. Study-level points and caveats: TCR beta sequences numbering under 20,000 were associated with HLA alleles at 0.05 false discovery rate in a later analysis. V- and J-gene trimming of TCR beta was linked (in a later analysis) to a missense DCLRE1C variant. About 87% or about 30% of the time was how often most TCR beta V segments were productive, according to an earlier analysis.

The V gene end was trimmed by 3 bases and the J gene end by 4 bases; junction bases not matched to a gene: 4. The CDR3 has 15 amino acids. The germline gives CDR1 KGHSH, CDR2 LQKENI. The PCR had 60 Vbeta and 13 Jbeta primers. Assay used: immunoSEQ multiplex PCR; TCRdb lists only in-frame clones, some missing. This table holds 120,000 to 150,000 clones, around 86% found once. The receptor was isolated from a woman aged 25 to 45 in good health and CMV-seronegative. Source material: PBMCs. The chain links TRBV18 to TRBJ2-1, with 9 bases identical to TRBD1. CDR3 nucleotide sequence: TGTGCCAGCTCACCCAGGACAGGGGAGTACAATGAGCAGTTCTTC. Encoded protein: CASSPRTGEYNEQFF.